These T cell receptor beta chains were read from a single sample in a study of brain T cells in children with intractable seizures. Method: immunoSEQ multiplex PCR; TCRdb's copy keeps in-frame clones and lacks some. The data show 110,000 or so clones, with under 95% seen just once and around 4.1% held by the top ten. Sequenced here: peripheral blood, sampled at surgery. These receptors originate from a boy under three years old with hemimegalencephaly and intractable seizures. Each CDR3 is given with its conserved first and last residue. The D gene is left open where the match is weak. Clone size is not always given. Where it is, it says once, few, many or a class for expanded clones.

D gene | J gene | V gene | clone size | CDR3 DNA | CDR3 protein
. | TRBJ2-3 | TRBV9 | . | TGTGCCAGCAGCGCCCGGAGGGCTTTCACAGATACGCAGTATTTT | CASSARRAFTDTQYF
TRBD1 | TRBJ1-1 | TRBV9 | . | TGTGCCAGCAGCCACAGGGGTCTGAACACTGAAGCTTTCTTT | CASSHRGLNTEAFF
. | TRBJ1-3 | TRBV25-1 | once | TGTGCCAGCAGTGAGGTGCGGGGGCCTGGAAACACCATATATTTT | CASSEVRGPGNTIYF
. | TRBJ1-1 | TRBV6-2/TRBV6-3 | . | TGTGCCAGCAGCTCTGACAGGAAAAAGAGGAACACTGAAGCTTTCTTT | CASSSDRKKRNTEAFF
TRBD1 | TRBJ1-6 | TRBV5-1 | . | TGCGCCAGCAGCTCGGGACAGGGGAGTGGAAATAATTCACCCCTCCACTTT | CASSSGQGSGNNSPLHF
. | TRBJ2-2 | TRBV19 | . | TGTGCCACAGAGAACCCGGCCTCGAGCACCGGGGAGCTGTTTTTT | CATENPASSTGELFF
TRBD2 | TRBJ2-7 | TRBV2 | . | TGTGCCAGCAGTGAGGGGCTAGCGGGAGGCGTGGACGAGCAGTACTTC | CASSEGLAGGVDEQYF
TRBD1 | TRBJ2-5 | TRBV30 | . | TGTGCCTGGAGTCCCATAAGGGGGCGAGAGACCCAGTACTTC | CAWSPIRGRETQYF
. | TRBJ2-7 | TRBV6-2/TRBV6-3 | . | TGTGCCAGCAGTTACGCACTAGGGGAACCGGGAGTCTACGAGCAGTACTTC | CASSYALGEPGVYEQYF
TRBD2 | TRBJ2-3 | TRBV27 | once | TGTGCCAGCCGTAGGGCGGGAGGGACAGATACGCAGTATTTT | CASRRAGGTDTQYF
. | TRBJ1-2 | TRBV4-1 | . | TGCGCCAGCAGCCAACCGGACACATATGGCTACACCTTC | CASSQPDTYGYTF
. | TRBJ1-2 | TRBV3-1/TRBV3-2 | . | TGTGCCAGCAGCCAAGACTTGTCCTTTCGGGAGGGGTATGGCTACACCTTC | CASSQDLSFREGYGYTF
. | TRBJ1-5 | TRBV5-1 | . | TGCGCCAGCAGCTTGGGTACCCCGAATCAGCCCCAGCATTTT | CASSLGTPNQPQHF
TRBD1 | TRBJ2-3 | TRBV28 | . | TGTGCCAGCAGTCTTGAACTCGGGACAGGGAGGACCGTAGATACGCAGTATTTT | CASSLELGTGRTVDTQYF
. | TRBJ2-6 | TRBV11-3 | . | TGTGCCAGCAGCTTAGGACCGGGACGGAGCTCTGGGGCCAACGTCCTGACTTTC | CASSLGPGRSSGANVLTF
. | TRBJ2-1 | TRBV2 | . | TGTGCCAGCAGTGATTGGAACAATGAGCAGTTCTTC | CASSDWNNEQFF
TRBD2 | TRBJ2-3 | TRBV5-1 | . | TGCGCCAGCAGCTTGGGCGGGAGTACAGATACGCAGTATTTT | CASSLGGSTDTQYF
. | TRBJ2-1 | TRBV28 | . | TGTGCCAGCAGTTTCCCCAGGAGAGGGGCCAATGAGCAGTTCTTC | CASSFPRRGANEQFF
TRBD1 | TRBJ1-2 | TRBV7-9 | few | TGTGCCAGCAGCTTACCCCTGGACAGGGTAGGAGGCGCCTACACCTTC | CASSLPLDRVGGAYTF
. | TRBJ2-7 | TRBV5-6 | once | TGTGCCAGCAGATGGGGGGTTTCCGAGCAGTACTTC | CASRWGVSEQYF
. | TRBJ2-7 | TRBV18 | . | TGTGCCAGCTCAAAAGGCCGATCCTACGAGCAGTACTTC | CASSKGRSYEQYF